The entry below describes one T cell receptor beta chain. Its antigen is currently unknown. This may be a read error, as it is one base from a much larger clone. MiXCR, run by TCRdb on the PCR reads, gives a single entry per CDR3 protein. Of about 35,000 distinct CDR3 sequences in the sample, about 20% were seen once. The CDR3 is 14 residues long. Germline-derived CDR1 and CDR2 are LNHDA and SQIVND (reference sequence). This sample is part of a study of molecular identifiers for immune sequencing clone quantification. The wider study: Replicate experiments divided RNA from approximately 22,000 or 94,000 naive CD8 cells into five parts and sequenced four. Findings and limits, study-wide: Clonotypes surpassing 20 RNA copies contained over 98% of effector molecules, versus under 1% in naive cells.

Sorting defined naive CD8 T cells as CD8+CD4-CCR7+CD45RA+. V is TRBV19 and J is TRBJ1-1; TRBD1 might be the D (5 bases). The sample was naive CD8+ T cells from blood, with Jurkat cell RNA spiked in. Subset described: FACS-sorted CD8+CD4-CCR7+CD45RA+ naive T cells. The source of this sequence is a human donor in good health. Some libraries in this study had Jurkat cell RNA spiked in. The CDR3 loop reads CASSFGQINTKAFF. The CDR3 DNA reads as TGTGCCAGTAGTTTTGGACAAATAAACACTAAAGCTTTCTTT.